Below, 22 T cell receptor beta chains from the same sample are listed, as sequenced in a study of blood T cell repertoires in COVID-19. The assay was immunoSEQ multiplex PCR, and TCRdb's table has in-frame clones only and misses some. Found here are roughly 200,000 clones, about three quarters of them singletons; the top ten hold about 11%. Material: peripheral blood. The receptors stem from a woman aged 80 or over with COVID-19, enrolled during active disease.

The gene calls are TRBV29-1 and TRBJ2-1; D is possibly TRBD1 (5 bases). The CDR3 covers 14 residues. The germline CDR1 and CDR2 sequences are SQVTM and ANQGSEA. V was shortened by 4 bases and J by 3 bases, with 13 bases between the two germline ends. In nucleotides, the CDR3 is TGCAGCGTTGTAAGGGGTACCTACTACAATGAGCAGTTCTTC. As protein: CSVVRGTYYNEQFF.

The chain links TRBV5-1 to TRBJ2-1, with D possibly TRBD1 on 8 matching bases. The ends were cut back, 4 bases at V and 2 bases at J, with 16 bases in the middle. The CDR3 spans 16 residues. Germline-derived CDR1 and CDR2 are SGHRS and YFSETQ. The CDR3, as DNA: TGCGCCAGCAGCACAGGACAGGGAGGGCCCTACAATGAGCAGTTCTTC. It is translated as CASSTGQGGPYNEQFF.

This clone occurred a few times. This chain uses TRBV7-8 with TRBJ1-2; possible D gene TRBD1, 5 bases. Trimming removed 1 base from V and 7 bases from J, with 7 bases in between. The CDR3 loop spans 12 amino acids. Germline lookup yields CDR1 SGHVS and CDR2 FQNEAQ. In DNA form, the CDR3 reads TGTGCCAGCAGCTTAGGGGGGGGTGGCTACACCTTC. This encodes CASSLGGGGYTF.

This clone has a handful of counts. The chain joins TRBV18 to TRBJ2-1; TRBD2 matches at 8 bases. CDR1 and CDR2 (germline): KGHSH, LQKENI. V dropped 1 base and J dropped 2; count of bases not matched to a gene: 7. CDR3 length equals 17 residues. CDR3 protein: CASSPRRAGGAYNEQFF. The CDR3 region has the DNA TGTGCCAGCTCACCACGTCGGGCGGGGGGAGCCTACAATGAGCAGTTCTTC.

The chain combines TRBV7-6 with TRBJ1-4; 10 bases line up with TRBD1. Germline assignment: CDR1 SGHVS and CDR2 FNYEAQ. The CDR3 consists of 14 residues. Trimming took 4 bases from V and 7 from J; bases not matched to a gene: 3. CDR3 nucleotides: TGTGCCAGCAGCTACGGGACAGGGGCTGAAAAACTGTTTTTT. Translated: CASSYGTGAEKLFF.

This chain connects TRBV10-3 to TRBJ2-7, with D possibly TRBD1 on 6 matching bases. V lost 4 bases, J lost 3 bases, and 19 bases lay in between. The CDR3 has 16 residues. Looked up from germline, CDR1 is ENHRY and CDR2 is SYGVKD. Written as DNA, the CDR3 is TGTGCCATCAGTGCCACCCGGGAACAGGGTGACTACGAGCAGTACTTC. Encoded protein: CAISATREQGDYEQYF.

V gene TRBV24-1 combines with J gene TRBJ2-7; 12 bases are a match to TRBD1. In germline, CDR1 is KGHDR, CDR2 SFDVKD. The CDR3 is made up of 16 amino acids. With V trimmed by 3 bases and J by 4 bases, 6 bases remained unmatched. The CDR3 sequence is CATSDAGTGGYYEQYF. The CDR3 DNA reads TGTGCCACCAGTGATGCCGGGACAGGGGGCTATTACGAGCAGTACTTC.

The genes are TRBV6-5 and TRBJ2-2, with D perhaps TRBD1 (6 bases). Trimming removed 4 bases at V and 7 bases at J, with 16 bases between. This CDR3 spans 15 amino acids. Germline CDR1 is MNHEY and CDR2 is SVGAGI. CDR3 coding DNA: TGTGCCAGCAGTTCTGCAAAGGGGGTCGGCGGGGAGCTGTTTTTT. This codes for CASSSAKGVGGELFF.

DNA for the CDR3: TGTGCCAGCAGCGGGAGTGACGGGACTACCAGAGGCTACAATGAGCAGTTCTTC. Protein product: CASSGSDGTTRGYNEQFF. The V and J genes are TRBV7-9 and TRBJ2-1; TRBD2 agrees at 7 bases. V dropped 5 bases and J dropped 3; count of bases not matched to a gene: 16. Germline V CDR1 and CDR2: SEHNR, FQNEAQ (reference sequence). The CDR3 length is 18 residues. Looking up the rest from reference TRBV7-9 and TRBJ2-1 gives the full variable domain: DTGVSQNPRHKITKRGQNVTFRCDPISEHNRLYWYRQTLGQGPEFLTYFQNEAQLEKSRLLSDRFSAERPKGSFSTLEIQRTEQGDSAMYLCASSGSDGTTRGYNEQFFGPGTRLTVL.

The chain combines TRBV19 with TRBJ1-4, with D tentatively TRBD1 (6 bases). The CDR3 is 15 residues long. The germline CDR1 and CDR2 sequences are LNHDA and SQIVND (reference sequence). The V end was cut by 2 bases, the J end by 8 bases, with 15 bases between. The CDR3 DNA follows: TGTGCCAGTAGTATAAGGTCACAGGGATTCGAAAAACTGTTTTTT. Protein: CASSIRSQGFEKLFF.

The rearrangement uses TRBV7-8 and TRBJ2-7, with TRBD1 identical over 9 bases. J lost 5 bases, V lost 2 bases, and 7 bases had no gene match. Germline V lookup: CDR1 SGHVS, CDR2 FQNEAQ. This CDR3 has 15 residues. CDR3 sequence: CASSLFGTGYHEQYF. The CDR3 DNA reads TGTGCCAGCAGCTTATTCGGGACAGGGTACCACGAGCAGTACTTC. The complete variable domain, with remaining parts taken from reference TRBV7-8 and TRBJ2-7, reads GAGVSQSPRYKVAKRGQDVALRCDPISGHVSLFWYQQALGQGPEFLTYFQNEAQLDKSGLPSDRFFAERPEGSVSTLKIQRTQQEDSAVYLCASSLFGTGYHEQYFGPGTRLTVT.

The DNA of the CDR3 is TGTGCCAGCAGCCTATCTAGCCTCAATGAGCAGTTCTTC. This encodes CASSLSSLNEQFF. J is TRBJ2-1 and V is TRBV9; D is perhaps TRBD2 (5 bases). V lost 4 bases and J lost 6, with 11 bases in between. The CDR3 contains 13 residues. Germline CDR1 is SGDLS and CDR2 is YYNGEE.

The sample holds a few counts of this clone. This chain uses TRBV6-2 or TRBV6-3 with TRBJ2-1; TRBD2 aligns across 9 bases. Germline CDR1 reads MNHEY; CDR2 reads SVGEGT. The CDR3 totals 15 residues. J lost 7 bases, V lost 6 bases, and 10 bases had no gene match. In DNA, the CDR3 is TGTGCCAGCAGCTCGTTAGCGGGAGAGGTGAATGAGCAGTTCTTC. It is translated as CASSSLAGEVNEQFF.

This rearrangement joins TRBV5-4 to TRBJ2-1; D is perhaps TRBD2 (5 bases). Germline CDR1 is SGHNT and CDR2 is YYREEE (reference sequence). V was trimmed by 2 bases and J by 8 bases, leaving 14 bases between them. The CDR3 contains 14 residues. The CDR3 region has the DNA TGTGCCAGCAGCTTCCCTCGAGCGGCCGATGAGCAGTTCTTC. Its protein product is CASSFPRAADEQFF.

In this sample, this clone turned up a few times. CDR3 DNA: TGCGCCAGCAGCTTGGCCCAGGTAGGCAATGAGCAGTTCTTC. Protein product: CASSLAQVGNEQFF. The gene calls are TRBV5-1 and TRBJ2-1; D call uncertain. This CDR3 spans 14 amino acids. V gave up 0 bases and J gave up 6 bases, with 10 bases separating them. Per the germline V gene, CDR1 is SGHRS and CDR2 is YFSETQ.

The rearrangement uses TRBV4-1 and TRBJ2-7; 11 positions agree with TRBD1. Germline loops: CDR1 MGHRA, CDR2 YSYEKL. The CDR3 runs 16 residues. V gave up 3 bases and J gave up 3 bases; unmatched junction bases: 7. The CDR3 bases are TGCGCCAGCAGCCAGGGTCCGGGACAGGGGGTCTACGAGCAGTACTTC. Translating gives CASSQGPGQGVYEQYF.

The table lists this clone with a count of one. For the CDR3, the DNA is TGTGCCAGCAGCCCTGGGGGCGACTACAATGAGCAGTTCTTC. It translates to CASSPGGDYNEQFF. The chain couples TRBV4-2 to TRBJ2-1; D is perhaps TRBD1 (6 bases). Trimming took 4 bases from V and 3 from J, leaving 10 bases between them. Germline V CDR1 and CDR2: LGHNA, YNFKEQ. This CDR3 spans 14 amino acids.

Only a few counts were recorded for this clone. The chain is built from TRBV5-1 and TRBJ2-1; D unclear. V was cut by 4 bases and J by 0 bases, with 17 bases left in between. The germline V gene encodes CDR1 SGHRS and CDR2 YFSETQ. The CDR3 consists of 17 residues. The CDR3 reads CASSRQPPESSYNEQFF. The CDR3 DNA is TGCGCCAGCAGCCGTCAACCCCCTGAGAGCTCCTACAATGAGCAGTTCTTC.

This chain joins TRBV6-6 and TRBJ1-2; TRBD1 matches 9 bases. This CDR3 has 14 amino acids. Germline V gene sequence: CDR1 MNHNY, CDR2 SVGAGI (reference sequence). V trimming: 5 bases; J trimming: 7 bases; junction bases outside the gene matches: 8. The CDR3 nucleotides read TGTGCCAGCAGTGACACAGGGGGCGCAGGTGGCTACACCTTC. This codes for CASSDTGGAGGYTF.

This rearrangement joins TRBV15 to TRBJ2-3, with D possibly matching TRBD1 (5 bases). The CDR3 loop spans 14 amino acids. Germline V gene data show CDR1 as LNHNV and CDR2 as YYDKDF (reference sequence). V lost 6 bases to trimming and J lost 0 bases, with 10 bases between them. The CDR3: CATRGRQSTDTQYF. For the CDR3, the DNA is TGTGCCACCAGGGGGCGACAGAGCACAGATACGCAGTATTTT.

The chain employs TRBV18 and TRBJ2-1, with a weak D call TRBD2 (5 bases). The CDR3 runs to 15 residues. V was clipped by 1 base and J by 1 base, with 8 bases between them. Germline V gives CDR1 KGHSH, CDR2 LQKENI. The CDR3 DNA reads TGTGCCAGCTCACCACAAGAGGGATCCTACAATGAGCAGTTCTTC. This sequence encodes CASSPQEGSYNEQFF.

The CDR3 sequence is CASSIAKGAETQYF. The CDR3 bases are TGTGCCAGTAGTATTGCTAAGGGAGCCGAGACCCAGTACTTC. The chain couples TRBV19 to TRBJ2-5; D may be TRBD2 (5 bases). Germline lookup yields CDR1 LNHDA and CDR2 SQIVND (reference sequence). This CDR3 spans 14 amino acids. Trimming stripped 3 bases from V and 5 bases from J, with 13 bases between.